This T cell receptor (beta chain) was identified in a study of T cells after posttransplantation cyclophosphamide. Findings of the study overall: Later blood repertoires were often dominated by clones from the donor CD8+ memory compartment.

The naive gate required viable CD3+CD4+ or CD3+CD8+ cells with CCR7+CD45RA+CD45RO-CD95-CD27+CD28+ phenotype. Generated by immunoSEQ multiplex PCR, the TCRdb table keeps only in-frame clones and is missing some. Here the sample spans about 20,000 clones, roughly 98% being singletons. In germline, CDR1 is SGHTA, CDR2 FQGNSA. CDR3 length: 15 amino acids. Trimming left V 4 bases short and J 7 bases short, with 16 bases between. Worth noting for this clone: As yet, its antigen is unknown.

Sequenced: naive CD4+ T cells sorted from PBMCs. The chain uses TRBV7-2 and TRBJ1-4; D possibly corresponds to TRBD1 (5 bases). The clonotype originates from a man aged 35 to 55 in good health, CMV-negative, and a related stem cell transplant donor. The CDR3 sequence is CASSSRGGLREKLFF. The CDR3 bases are TGTGCCAGCAGCTCCCGGGGGGGATTGCGTGAAAAACTGTTTTTT.